This TCR beta chain is drawn from a study of T cell repertoires in cytomegalovirus infection. About this clonotype: Antigen specificity is unknown.

Study-wide points: HLA-C-restricted CMV-specific TCR beta clonotypes prevailed in the ex vivo response.

CDR3 length: 12 residues. Trimming shortened V by 5 bases and J by 8 bases, and 9 bases separated the two germline ends. Germline loops: CDR1 MNHEY, CDR2 SVGEGT. A single record per CDR3 protein comes from TCRdb applying MiXCR to the reads. The sample records over 45,000 distinct CDR3 sequences, nearly 20% being singletons. This specimen was CD8+ T cells from cultured PBMCs, taken from culture after CMV antigen stimulation. The receptor was derived from a human donor in good health (CMV status not recorded). Some clones in this sample may be carry-over from other donors' samples. The V gene is TRBV6-2 or TRBV6-3, the J gene TRBJ2-2; D is undetermined. The CDR3 here is CASSPARGELFF. The CDR3 DNA reads TGTGCCAGCAGTCCAGCACGGGGGGAGCTGTTTTTT.